These 18 T cell receptor beta chains were all obtained from the same sample, sequenced in a study of TIL therapy for anti-PD-1-resistant metastatic lung cancer. This was the immunoSEQ v3 assay. The method was immunoSEQ multiplex PCR; TCRdb's version includes in-frame clones alone and lacks a portion of them. This sample has about 7,500 clones, with 70% to 85% found just once. Specified time point: pre-treatment sample, taken before nivolumab and TIL therapy. The tumor samples were excised metastases, mostly pleural nodules or supraclavicular lymph nodes. The starting material was tumor tissue, obtained at baseline. These receptor sequences come from a person between 25 and 80 years old with non-small cell lung cancer.

The V and J genes are TRBV28 and TRBJ2-5, with TRBD2 as a possible D gene (6 bases). This CDR3 is 15 amino acids long. The germline gives CDR1 MDHEN, CDR2 SYDVKM. The V end lost 2 bases, the J end lost 2 bases, and 12 bases lay between the germline ends. The CDR3: CASSLLAGLQETQYF. The CDR3 nucleotides read TGTGCCAGCAGTTTACTTGCGGGGCTTCAAGAGACCCAGTACTTC. Supplemented by reference TRBV28 and TRBJ2-5, the full variable domain reads DVKVTQSSRYLVKRTGEKVFLECVQDMDHENMFWYRQDPGLGLRLIYFSYDVKMKEKGDIPEGYSVSREKKERFSLILESASTNQTSMYLCASSLLAGLQETQYFGPGTRLLVL.

The V and J genes are TRBV6-4 and TRBJ2-3, with 10 bases matching TRBD2. Germline V lookup: CDR1 MRHNA, CDR2 SNTAGT. CDR3 length equals 15 residues. Trimming took 0 bases from V and 4 from J; bases not matched to a gene: 1. In nucleotides, the CDR3 is TGTGCCAGCAGTGACTCGAGCGGGGGGGCAGATACGCAGTATTTT. Translated: CASSDSSGGADTQYF.

This sequence joins TRBV6-1 and TRBJ1-4, with D possibly TRBD1 on 5 matching bases. Per the germline V gene, CDR1 is MNHNS and CDR2 is SASEGT. The CDR3 runs to 12 residues. The ends were cut back, 4 bases at V and 13 bases at J, with 13 bases in the middle. CDR3 region: CASSGGGILLFF. The CDR3 coding sequence is TGTGCCAGCAGTGGGGGGGGAATATTACTGTTTTTT.

This sequence joins TRBV7-9 and TRBJ2-3, with 9 bases matching TRBD1. The CDR3 is 14 residues long. With V trimmed by 4 bases and J by 4 bases, 3 bases remained unmatched. Germline V CDR1 and CDR2: SEHNR, FQNEAQ (reference sequence). CDR3 amino acids: CASSSDRGADTQYF. Written as DNA, the CDR3 is TGTGCCAGCAGCTCGGACAGGGGAGCAGATACGCAGTATTTT. Based on the CDR3 plus reference TRBV7-9 and TRBJ2-3, the full variable domain is DTGVSQNPRHKITKRGQNVTFRCDPISEHNRLYWYRQTLGQGPEFLTYFQNEAQLEKSRLLSDRFSAERPKGSFSTLEIQRTEQGDSAMYLCASSSDRGADTQYFGPGTRLTVL.

The J gene is TRBJ1-2, the V gene TRBV19, with D unresolved. CDR1 is LNHDA and CDR2 is SQIVND in the germline V gene (reference sequence). This CDR3 spans 12 amino acids. Trimming removed 9 bases from V and 4 bases from J, with 12 bases in between. CDR3 bases: TGTGCCAGCGCACTCAACCTCTATGGCTACACCTTC. Translating gives CASALNLYGYTF.

V is TRBV11-2 and J is TRBJ2-7; 8 bases fit TRBD1. The germline gives CDR1 SGHAT, CDR2 FQNNGV. Unmatched junction bases numbered 7, after V lost 1 base and J lost 2 bases. CDR3 size: 16 residues. The CDR3 is CASSLAPDRVPYEQYF. The DNA for the CDR3 is TGTGCCAGCAGCTTAGCACCGGACAGGGTCCCCTACGAGCAGTACTTC.

In this sample, this clone turned up a few times. The CDR3 sequence is CASSYRYGDTQYF. The CDR3, as DNA: TGTGCCAGCAGCTACAGATATGGAGATACGCAGTATTTT. The chain has TRBV7-9 and TRBJ2-3; no clear D gene. CDR1 and CDR2 (germline): SEHNR, FQNEAQ (reference sequence). Trimming removed 4 bases at V and 5 bases at J, with 10 bases between. The CDR3 loop spans 13 amino acids.

The V and J genes are TRBV15 and TRBJ2-5; 7 positions agree with TRBD2. The CDR3 runs to 17 residues. The ends lost 2 bases at V and 1 base at J; junction bases unmatched: 10. From germline, CDR1 is LNHNV and CDR2 YYDKDF (reference sequence). The CDR3 region is CATSRSLSGTIQETQYF. DNA for the CDR3: TGTGCCACCAGCAGATCCCTTTCCGGGACTATCCAAGAGACCCAGTACTTC. Looking up the rest from reference TRBV15 and TRBJ2-5 gives the full variable domain: DAMVIQNPRYQVTQFGKPVTLSCSQTLNHNVMYWYQQKSSQAPKLLFHYYDKDFNNEADTPDNFQSRRPNTSFCFLDIRSPGLGDTAMYLCATSRSLSGTIQETQYFGPGTRLLVL.

The rearrangement uses TRBV7-2 and TRBJ2-5; a weak D match, TRBD1 (5 bases). The V gene lost 1 base and the J gene lost 5 bases, with 17 bases spanning the gap. This CDR3 is built from 16 residues. In germline, CDR1 is SGHTA, CDR2 FQGNSA. This CDR3 is CASSLVSGRGSETQYF. The CDR3 DNA is TGTGCCAGCAGCTTAGTTTCAGGGCGAGGTTCGGAGACCCAGTACTTC.

V gene TRBV6-1 combines with J gene TRBJ2-3; D not resolved. This CDR3 spans 16 amino acids. V dropped 0 bases and J dropped 4 bases, with 14 bases sitting between them. Germline V gene lookup returns CDR1 MNHNS and CDR2 SASEGT. CDR3 residues: CASSEAGRKVPDTQYF. For the CDR3, the DNA is TGTGCCAGCAGTGAAGCGGGCAGAAAAGTCCCAGATACGCAGTATTTT.

V is TRBV7-6 and J is TRBJ2-7, with D possibly TRBD1 on 6 matching bases. Trimming removed 4 bases at V and 7 bases at J, with 20 bases between. This CDR3 region has 15 residues. Germline V gene sequence: CDR1 SGHVS, CDR2 FNYEAQ. CDR3 nucleotides: TGTGCCAGCAGCTCCACCGGGACACGCGTGGGGGAGCAGTACTTC. Protein sequence: CASSSTGTRVGEQYF.

This clone was recorded a few times. The CDR3: CASSMGLTAGVGYTF. CDR3 nucleotide sequence: TGTGCCAGTAGTATGGGCCTCACGGCAGGGGTCGGCTACACCTTC. The rearrangement links TRBV19 to TRBJ1-2; TRBD1 might be the D (6 bases). The CDR3 loop spans 15 amino acids. V dropped 3 bases and J dropped 8 bases, with 19 bases sitting between them. CDR1 is LNHDA, CDR2 SQIVND, per germline (reference sequence).

Concerning this clone itself: The junction differs from germline at one of its ends, possibly a read error. The V gene is TRBV2, the J gene TRBJ1-5; D is unresolved. CDR1 and CDR2 (germline): SNHLY, FYNNEI. The CDR3 spans 14 residues. DNA of the CDR3: TGTGCCAACAGTGCCCAGAGAGGCAATCAGCCCCAGCATTTT. Encoded protein: CANSAQRGNQPQHF.

The table lists this clone with a count of one. V is TRBV7-6 and J is TRBJ2-1; possibly TRBD1 or TRBD2 for D (5 bases each). CDR1 is SGHVS and CDR2 is FNYEAQ in the germline V gene. Trimming stripped 2 bases from V and 0 bases from J, with 8 bases between. The CDR3 has 15 residues. This chain's CDR3 is CASSLTGGSYNEQFF. The CDR3 bases are TGTGCCAGCAGCTTAACTGGGGGCTCCTACAATGAGCAGTTCTTC.

This clone was picked up one time. The chain is built from TRBV7-6 and TRBJ2-3; perhaps TRBD2 as D (5 bases). This CDR3 is built from 14 residues. CDR1 and CDR2 from the germline V gene are SGHVS and FNYEAQ. V gave up 5 bases and J gave up 6 bases, with 15 bases separating them. CDR3 sequence (DNA): TGTGCCAGCAGCCCAGCAGCCGGGGAGGATACGCAGTATTTT. It specifies CASSPAAGEDTQYF.

In DNA form, the CDR3 reads TGTGCCAGCAGTTCCTGGGACACTGAAGCTTTCTTT. Encoded protein: CASSSWDTEAFF. The chain is built from TRBV6-1 and TRBJ1-1; D remains ambiguous. V was shortened by 5 bases and J by 3 bases, with 7 bases between the two germline ends. The CDR3 consists of 12 residues. CDR1 MNHNS and CDR2 SASEGT come from the germline V gene.

The rearrangement joins TRBV27 to TRBJ1-1; tentative D call: TRBD1 (5 bases). CDR1 is MNHEY, CDR2 SMNVEV, per germline (reference sequence). Trimming took off 1 base at V and 0 bases at J, with 12 bases between the two ends. There are 16 residues in the CDR3. The CDR3 loop is CASSLLGGPMNTEAFF. DNA for the CDR3: TGTGCCAGCAGTTTATTGGGGGGACCCATGAACACTGAAGCTTTCTTT.

V gene TRBV28 combines with J gene TRBJ2-3; 7 nucleotides align to TRBD2. This CDR3 is 17 amino acids long. J gave up 5 bases and V 7 bases, and 18 bases lay outside the gene matches. CDR1 is MDHEN and CDR2 is SYDVKM in the germline V gene. The CDR3 sequence: CASTAWGGGSWKDTQYF. In DNA, the CDR3 is TGTGCCAGCACCGCTTGGGGCGGCGGGAGTTGGAAAGATACGCAGTATTTT. The variable domain in full, with the rest retrieved from reference TRBV28 and TRBJ2-3, is DVKVTQSSRYLVKRTGEKVFLECVQDMDHENMFWYRQDPGLGLRLIYFSYDVKMKEKGDIPEGYSVSREKKERFSLILESASTNQTSMYLCASTAWGGGSWKDTQYFGPGTRLTVL.